Shown below are 17 T cell receptor beta chains from a single sample sequenced in a study of shared clonotypes between healthy human individuals. TCRdb's copy holds only in-frame clones and misses some; the assay was immunoSEQ multiplex PCR. The sample contains roughly 500,000 clones, 79% of which appear only once. Sequencing was done on a sample of PBMCs. These receptors were taken from a woman aged 35 to 49 in good health. Some clones in this sample may be carry-over from other donors' samples.

The CDR3 sequence is CASSQLAGLDTGELFF. The CDR3 coding sequence is TGTGCCAGCAGCCAACTAGCGGGATTGGACACCGGGGAGCTGTTTTTT. The rearrangement joins TRBV5-6 to TRBJ2-2; TRBD2 matches 10 bases. The germline V gene encodes CDR1 SGHDT and CDR2 YYEEEE. This CDR3 is built from 16 residues. The V and J ends lost 4 bases and 3 bases, in that order; junction bases with no gene match: 6.

A single count supports this clone. The CDR3 DNA sequence: TGTGCCAGTAGTATGGAGACAGTTAGCACAGATACGCAGTATTTT. It codes for CASSMETVSTDTQYF. The chain couples TRBV19 to TRBJ2-3; maybe TRBD1 (5 bases). Germline lookup yields CDR1 LNHDA and CDR2 SQIVND (reference sequence). The CDR3 is made up of 15 amino acids. Trimming left V 3 bases short and J 0 bases short, with 10 bases between.

The chain employs TRBV30 and TRBJ2-3, with TRBD1 identical over 7 bases. From germline, CDR1 is GTSNPN and CDR2 SVGIG (reference sequence). The CDR3 is made up of 15 amino acids. V shed 0 bases and J 2 bases; nucleotides not matched to a gene: 5. CDR3: CAWSVGQVFTDTQYF. CDR3 DNA sequence: TGTGCCTGGAGTGTAGGACAGGTATTCACAGATACGCAGTATTTT.

This clone was seen more than once but under ten times. This CDR3 reads CSVGTSPGETQYF. CDR3 coding DNA: TGCAGCGTGGGGACTTCTCCGGGTGAGACCCAGTACTTC. This chain joins TRBV29-1 and TRBJ2-5, with D maybe TRBD2 (6 bases). This CDR3 spans 13 amino acids. V was pared by 6 bases and J by 5 bases, with 16 bases between. Germline lookup yields CDR1 SQVTM and CDR2 ANQGSEA.

The chain has TRBV5-4 and TRBJ1-2; 8 bases align to TRBD1. V trimming: 4 bases; J trimming: 7 bases; junction bases outside the gene matches: 6. Germline lookup yields CDR1 SGHNT and CDR2 YYREEE (reference sequence). The CDR3 sequence is 13 residues long. This CDR3 is CASSPDRVGGYTF. CDR3 bases: TGTGCCAGCAGCCCGGACAGGGTCGGTGGCTACACCTTC.

This sequence joins TRBV6-6 and TRBJ1-5, with 7 nucleotides matching TRBD1. V lost 0 bases to trimming and J lost 3 bases; unmatched junction nucleotides: 2. Per the germline V gene, CDR1 is MNHNY and CDR2 is SVGAGI (reference sequence). The CDR3 spans 15 residues. As DNA, the CDR3 is TGTGCCAGCAGTTACTCGACAGGGCTCAATCAGCCCCAGCATTTT. Its protein is CASSYSTGLNQPQHF.

The chain links TRBV7-3 to TRBJ2-3, with D perhaps TRBD2 (6 bases). CDR3 length equals 15 residues. Trimming cost V 1 base and J 1 base, with 9 bases left between them. Per the germline V gene, CDR1 is SGHTA and CDR2 is FQGTGA. This CDR3 reads CASSLNPGGTDTQYF. The CDR3 DNA sequence: TGTGCCAGCAGCTTAAATCCGGGAGGCACAGATACGCAGTATTTT.

This clone has just one count. CDR3 sequence: CASSSSDRDEQFF. CDR3 in DNA: TGTGCCAGTAGTTCCTCCGACAGGGATGAGCAGTTCTTC. This chain connects TRBV19 to TRBJ2-1, with TRBD1 matching 7 bases. J was trimmed by 8 bases and V by 5 bases; bases with no gene match: 6. The V gene's germline CDR1 is LNHDA and CDR2 SQIVND (reference sequence). The CDR3 is 13 amino acids.

V and J are TRBV7-3 and TRBJ2-1; D possibly corresponds to TRBD2 (5 bases). Germline lookup yields CDR1 SGHTA and CDR2 FQGTGA. V lost 5 bases to trimming and J lost 4 bases, with 12 bases between them. This CDR3 is 14 amino acids long. CDR3 in DNA: TGTGCCAGCAGCGACCCGGGGAATTACAATGAGCAGTTCTTC. The encoded protein is CASSDPGNYNEQFF.

V and J are TRBV6-5 and TRBJ2-1, with D perhaps matching TRBD2 (5 bases). Trimming shortened V by 5 bases and J by 7 bases, and 12 bases separated the two germline ends. Germline lookup yields CDR1 MNHEY and CDR2 SVGAGI. The CDR3 extends over 13 amino acids. This CDR3 is CASSDASGNEQFF. The CDR3, as DNA: TGTGCCAGCAGTGACGCGTCGGGGAATGAGCAGTTCTTC.

This clone has a count of ten or more. This chain links TRBV18 with TRBJ2-6; D is unclear. This CDR3 region has 16 residues. The ends were cut back, 6 bases at V and 1 base at J, with 13 bases in the middle. The germline gives CDR1 KGHSH, CDR2 LQKENI. The CDR3 DNA reads as TGTGCCAGCTCTCCTACCGGGTTTTCTGGGGCCAACGTCCTGACTTTC. It encodes CASSPTGFSGANVLTF.

The chain combines TRBV29-1 with TRBJ2-2; D unclear. This CDR3 is 13 amino acids long. Per germline, CDR1 SQVTM and CDR2 ANQGSEA. V gave up 4 bases and J gave up 10 bases, with 16 bases separating them. CDR3 residues: CSVVQDPSTELFF. CDR3 in DNA: TGCAGCGTTGTGCAGGACCCCTCAACGGAGCTGTTTTTT.

CDR3 nucleotide sequence: TGTGCCAGCAGAAGAGGACAGGGGGTCTACGAGCAGTACTTC. Protein product: CASRRGQGVYEQYF. The V call is TRBV27, the J call TRBJ2-7; 10 positions match TRBD1. Germline lookup yields CDR1 MNHEY and CDR2 SMNVEV (reference sequence). This CDR3 is built from 14 residues. The ends lost 6 bases at V and 3 bases at J; junction bases unmatched: 5.

The chain is built from TRBV7-6 and TRBJ2-1; TRBD2 aligns across 15 bases. Germline values: CDR1 SGHVS, CDR2 FNYEAQ. The V segment lost 5 bases and the J segment 9 bases; nucleotides outside the gene matches: 14. The CDR3 is made up of 18 amino acids. The DNA for the CDR3 is TGTGCCAGCAGCCAAACTCCTTGGACTAGCGGGAGGGCAGTTGAGCAGTTCTTC. It yields the protein CASSQTPWTSGRAVEQFF.

The rearrangement links TRBV5-1 to TRBJ2-1; 10 nucleotides line up with TRBD1. Germline values: CDR1 SGHRS, CDR2 YFSETQ. This CDR3 region has 13 residues. Germline trimming cut 4 bases from V and 9 bases from J; bases unmatched to any gene: 4. The CDR3 DNA reads as TGCGCCAGCAGCCGGGGACAGGGGAGTGAGCAGTTCTTC. As protein: CASSRGQGSEQFF.

This clone was picked up one time. The genes are TRBV10-2 and TRBJ2-3, with D unresolved. The CDR3 is 14 amino acids. Between the trimmed V and J ends, which lost 2 bases and 3 bases, there was a span of 9 bases. CDR1 is WSHSY and CDR2 is SAAADI in the germline V gene. The CDR3 is CASSEVAVTDTQYF. The CDR3 DNA is TGCGCCAGCAGTGAGGTCGCTGTTACAGATACGCAGTATTTT.

This clone was observed many times. This chain connects TRBV19 to TRBJ1-5; D unclear. The germline V and J ends were trimmed by 7 bases and 2 bases, with 12 bases remaining between them. The germline V gene has CDR1 LNHDA and CDR2 SQIVND (reference sequence). There are 14 residues in the CDR3. This chain's CDR3 is CASNPRRGNQPQHF. CDR3 in DNA: TGTGCCAGTAACCCACGTCGGGGCAATCAGCCCCAGCATTTT.